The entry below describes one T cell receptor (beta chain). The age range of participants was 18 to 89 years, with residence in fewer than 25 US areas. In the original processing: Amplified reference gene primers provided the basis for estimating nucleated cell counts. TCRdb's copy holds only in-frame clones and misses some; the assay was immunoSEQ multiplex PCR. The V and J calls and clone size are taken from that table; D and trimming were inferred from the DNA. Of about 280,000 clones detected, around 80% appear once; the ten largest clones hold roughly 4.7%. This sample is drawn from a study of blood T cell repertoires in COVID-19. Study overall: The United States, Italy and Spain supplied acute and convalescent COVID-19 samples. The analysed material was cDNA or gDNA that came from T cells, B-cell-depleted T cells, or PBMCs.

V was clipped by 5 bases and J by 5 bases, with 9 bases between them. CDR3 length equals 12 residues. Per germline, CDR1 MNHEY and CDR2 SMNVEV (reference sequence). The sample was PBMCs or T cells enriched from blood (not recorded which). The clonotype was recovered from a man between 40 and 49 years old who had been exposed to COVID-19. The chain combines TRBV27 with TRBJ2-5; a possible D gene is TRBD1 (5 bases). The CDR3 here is CASSHGAETQYF. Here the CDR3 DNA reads TGTGCCAGCAGTCATGGGGCGGAGACCCAGTACTTC.